This T cell receptor (beta chain) was recovered during a study of control samples from healthy donors and cancer patients. Germline V lookup: CDR1 MNHEY, CDR2 SMNVEV (reference sequence). The CDR3 is 15 amino acids. The junction had 2 bases not matched to a gene; V was cut back by 3 bases and J by 0 bases. The repertoire was sequenced with immunoSEQ multiplex PCR; TCRdb's copy has only in-frame clones and lacks some. The table shows 150,000 or so clones, with 80% to 95% occurring only once. The TCR sequence derives from a man younger than 35 in good health. The V call is TRBV27, the J call TRBJ2-1; 7 bases fit TRBD2. Sequenced material: blood. The CDR3 sequence: CASSFRGSSYNEQFF. The CDR3 nucleotides are TGTGCCAGCAGTTTTCGCGGGAGCTCCTACAATGAGCAGTTCTTC.